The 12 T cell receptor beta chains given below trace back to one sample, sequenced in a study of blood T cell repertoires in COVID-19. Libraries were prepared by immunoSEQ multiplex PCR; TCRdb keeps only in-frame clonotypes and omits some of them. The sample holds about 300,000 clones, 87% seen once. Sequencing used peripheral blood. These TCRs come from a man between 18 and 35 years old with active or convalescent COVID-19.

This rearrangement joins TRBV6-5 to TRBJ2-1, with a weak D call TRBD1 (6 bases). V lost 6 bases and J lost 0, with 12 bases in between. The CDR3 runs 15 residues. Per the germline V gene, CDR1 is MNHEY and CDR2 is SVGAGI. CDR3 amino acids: CASRRTATSYNEQFF. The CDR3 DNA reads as TGTGCCAGCAGACGGACAGCGACCTCCTACAATGAGCAGTTCTTC.

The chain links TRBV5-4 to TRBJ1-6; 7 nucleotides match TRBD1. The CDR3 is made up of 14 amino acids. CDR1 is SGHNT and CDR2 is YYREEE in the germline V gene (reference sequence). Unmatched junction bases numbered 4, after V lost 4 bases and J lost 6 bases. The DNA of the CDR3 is TGTGCCAGCAGCCGAACAGGGGCTAATTCACCCCTCCACTTT. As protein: CASSRTGANSPLHF.

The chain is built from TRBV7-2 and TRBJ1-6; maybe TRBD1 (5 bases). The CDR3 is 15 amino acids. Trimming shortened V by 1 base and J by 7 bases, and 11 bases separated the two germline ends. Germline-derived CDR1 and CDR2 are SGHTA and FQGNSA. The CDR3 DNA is TGTGCCAGCAGCTTAGACAGGACGTGGAATTCACCCCTCCACTTT. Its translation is CASSLDRTWNSPLHF.

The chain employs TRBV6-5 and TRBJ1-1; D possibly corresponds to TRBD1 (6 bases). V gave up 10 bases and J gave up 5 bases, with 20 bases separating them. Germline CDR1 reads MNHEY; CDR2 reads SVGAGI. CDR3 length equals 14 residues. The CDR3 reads CATQMGAGKTEAFF. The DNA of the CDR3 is TGTGCCACTCAGATGGGGGCAGGGAAAACTGAAGCTTTCTTT.

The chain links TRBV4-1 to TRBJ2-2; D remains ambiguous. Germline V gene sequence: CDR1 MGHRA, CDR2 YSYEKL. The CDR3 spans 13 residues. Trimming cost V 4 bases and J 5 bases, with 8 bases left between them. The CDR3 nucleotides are TGCGCCAGCAGCCCCTCGAGTACCGGGGAGCTGTTTTTT. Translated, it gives CASSPSSTGELFF.

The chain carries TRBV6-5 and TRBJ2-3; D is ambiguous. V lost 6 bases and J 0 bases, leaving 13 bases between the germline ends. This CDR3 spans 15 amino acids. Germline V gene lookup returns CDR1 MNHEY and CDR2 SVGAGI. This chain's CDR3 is CASRRRGSSTDTQYF. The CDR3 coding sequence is TGTGCCAGCAGGCGGCGAGGATCTAGCACAGATACGCAGTATTTT.

Here the CDR3 reads CAISDPTEGGLEKLFF. For the CDR3, the DNA is TGTGCCATCAGTGACCCCACGGAGGGTGGCCTTGAAAAACTGTTTTTT. The rearrangement links TRBV10-3 to TRBJ1-4; no firm D call. V was trimmed by 3 bases and J by 7 bases, leaving 18 bases between them. The CDR3 sequence is 16 residues long. Germline loops: CDR1 ENHRY, CDR2 SYGVKD.

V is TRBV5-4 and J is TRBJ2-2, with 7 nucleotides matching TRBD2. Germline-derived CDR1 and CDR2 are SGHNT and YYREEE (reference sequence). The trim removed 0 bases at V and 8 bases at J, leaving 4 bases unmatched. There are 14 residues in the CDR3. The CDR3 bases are TGTGCCAGCAGCTTGGGTCCGGGGGGAGGGGAGCTGTTTTTT. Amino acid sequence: CASSLGPGGGELFF.

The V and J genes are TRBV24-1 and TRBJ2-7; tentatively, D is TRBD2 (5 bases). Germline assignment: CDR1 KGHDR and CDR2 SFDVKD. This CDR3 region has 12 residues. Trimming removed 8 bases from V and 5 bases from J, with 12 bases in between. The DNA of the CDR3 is TGTGCCACCAAGGCGCGGGTTCACGAGCAGTACTTC. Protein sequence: CATKARVHEQYF.

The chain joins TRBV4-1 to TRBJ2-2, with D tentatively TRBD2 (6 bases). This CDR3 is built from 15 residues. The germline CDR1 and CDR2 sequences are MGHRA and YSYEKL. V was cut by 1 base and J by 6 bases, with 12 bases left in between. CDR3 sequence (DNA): TGCGCCAGCAGCCAAGCGGGACTCTACGCCGGGGAGCTGTTTTTT. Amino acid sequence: CASSQAGLYAGELFF.

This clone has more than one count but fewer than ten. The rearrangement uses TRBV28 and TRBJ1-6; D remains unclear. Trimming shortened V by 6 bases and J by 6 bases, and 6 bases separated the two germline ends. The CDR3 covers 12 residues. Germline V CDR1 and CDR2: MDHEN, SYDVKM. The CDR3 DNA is TGTGCCAGCAGACAGACTAATTCACCCCTCCACTTT. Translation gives CASRQTNSPLHF.

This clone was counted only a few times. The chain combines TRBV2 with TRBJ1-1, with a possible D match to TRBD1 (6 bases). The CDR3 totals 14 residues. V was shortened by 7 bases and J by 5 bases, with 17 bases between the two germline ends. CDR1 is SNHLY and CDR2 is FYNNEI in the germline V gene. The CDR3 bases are TGTGCCAGCACCGGGGGCAGGGGAGGGACTGAAGCTTTCTTT. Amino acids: CASTGGRGGTEAFF.